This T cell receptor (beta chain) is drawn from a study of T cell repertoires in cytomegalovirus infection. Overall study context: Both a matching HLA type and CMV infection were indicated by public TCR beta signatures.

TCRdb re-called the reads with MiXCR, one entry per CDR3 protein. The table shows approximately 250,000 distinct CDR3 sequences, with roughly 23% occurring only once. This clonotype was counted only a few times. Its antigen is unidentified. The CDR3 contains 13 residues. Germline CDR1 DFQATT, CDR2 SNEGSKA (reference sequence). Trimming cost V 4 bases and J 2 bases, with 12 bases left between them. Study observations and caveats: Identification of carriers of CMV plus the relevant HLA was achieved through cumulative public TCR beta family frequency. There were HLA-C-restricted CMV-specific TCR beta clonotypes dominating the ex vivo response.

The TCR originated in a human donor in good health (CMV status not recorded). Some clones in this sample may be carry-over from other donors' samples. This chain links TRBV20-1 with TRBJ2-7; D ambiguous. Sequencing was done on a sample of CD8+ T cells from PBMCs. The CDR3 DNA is TGCAGTGCTATGGGCGGCACAACCTACGAGCAGTACTTC. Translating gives CSAMGGTTYEQYF.